This TCR beta chain appears in the sequencing data of a study of T cells expressing NK-cell markers. Of note for this clonotype: No antigen is known for it.

The CDR3 loop spans 17 amino acids. CDR1 and CDR2 (germline): SNHLY, FYNNEI. Study observations and caveats: Nothing established the HCMV specificity of expanded NKG2C+ T cell clones.

TCRdb reprocessed the 5' RACE reads, with one entry per CDR3 protein and no DNA. Its table lists about 540,000 distinct CDR3 sequences. This TCR came from a man between 18 and 35 years old in good health. What was sequenced was blood T cells: a sorted CD56 or NKG2C T cell subset, CD4+ or CD8+ T cells, or bulk PBMC T cells (not recorded which). This chain connects TRBV2 to TRBJ2-2; TCRdb calls TRBD2, which cannot be checked without DNA. CDR3 sequence: CASSDLAGGPFTGELFF.